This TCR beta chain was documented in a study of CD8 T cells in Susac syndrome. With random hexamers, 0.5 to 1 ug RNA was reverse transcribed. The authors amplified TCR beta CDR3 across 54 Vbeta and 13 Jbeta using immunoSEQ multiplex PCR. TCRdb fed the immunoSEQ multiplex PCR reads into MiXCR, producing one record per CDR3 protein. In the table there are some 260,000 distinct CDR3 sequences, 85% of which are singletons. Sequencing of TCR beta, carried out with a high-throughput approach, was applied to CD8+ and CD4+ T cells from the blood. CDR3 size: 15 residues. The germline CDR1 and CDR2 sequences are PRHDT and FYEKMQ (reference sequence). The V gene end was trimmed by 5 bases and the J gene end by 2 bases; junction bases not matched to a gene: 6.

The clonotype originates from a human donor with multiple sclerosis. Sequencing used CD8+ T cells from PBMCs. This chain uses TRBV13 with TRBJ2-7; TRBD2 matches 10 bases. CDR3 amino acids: CASSPWTSGAYEQYF. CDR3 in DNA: TGTGCCAGCAGCCCATGGACTAGCGGTGCCTACGAGCAGTACTTC.